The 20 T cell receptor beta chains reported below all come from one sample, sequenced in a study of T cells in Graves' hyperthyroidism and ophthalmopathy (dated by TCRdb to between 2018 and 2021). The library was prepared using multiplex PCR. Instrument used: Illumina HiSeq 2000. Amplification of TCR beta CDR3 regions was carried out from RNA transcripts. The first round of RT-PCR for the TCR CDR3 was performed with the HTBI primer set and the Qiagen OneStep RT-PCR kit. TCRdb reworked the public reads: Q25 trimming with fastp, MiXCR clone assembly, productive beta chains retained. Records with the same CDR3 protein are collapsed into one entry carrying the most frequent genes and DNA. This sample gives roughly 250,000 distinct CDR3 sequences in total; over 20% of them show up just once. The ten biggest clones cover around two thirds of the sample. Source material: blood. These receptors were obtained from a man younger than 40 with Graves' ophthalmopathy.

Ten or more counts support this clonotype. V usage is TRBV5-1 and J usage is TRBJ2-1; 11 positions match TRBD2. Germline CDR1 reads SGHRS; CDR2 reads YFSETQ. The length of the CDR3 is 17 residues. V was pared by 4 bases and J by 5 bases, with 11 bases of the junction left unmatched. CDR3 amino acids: CASSIGAGTSGNNEQFF. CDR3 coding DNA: TGCGCCAGCAGCATAGGCGCCGGGACTAGCGGAAACAATGAGCAGTTCTTC.

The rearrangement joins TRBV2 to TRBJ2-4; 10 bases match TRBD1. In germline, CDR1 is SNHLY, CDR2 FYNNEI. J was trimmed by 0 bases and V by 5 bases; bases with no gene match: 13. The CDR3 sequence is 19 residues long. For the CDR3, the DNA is TGTGCCAGCAGTAAACTGGACAGGGGGGTCCCTCGAGCCAAAAACATTCAGTACTTC. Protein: CASSKLDRGVPRAKNIQYF. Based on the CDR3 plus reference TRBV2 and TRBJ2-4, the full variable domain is EPEVTQTPSHQVTQMGQEVILRCVPISNHLYFYWYRQILGQKVEFLVSFYNNEISEKSEIFDDQFSVERPDGSNFTLKIRSTKLEDSAMYFCASSKLDRGVPRAKNIQYFGAGTRLSVL.

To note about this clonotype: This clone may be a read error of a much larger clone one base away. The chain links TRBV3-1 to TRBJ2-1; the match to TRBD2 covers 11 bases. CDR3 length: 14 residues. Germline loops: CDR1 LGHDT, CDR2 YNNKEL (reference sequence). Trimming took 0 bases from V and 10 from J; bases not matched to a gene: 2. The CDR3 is CASSQDSGRGEQFF. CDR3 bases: TGTGCCAGCAGCCAAGATAGCGGGAGGGGAGAGCAGTTCTTC.

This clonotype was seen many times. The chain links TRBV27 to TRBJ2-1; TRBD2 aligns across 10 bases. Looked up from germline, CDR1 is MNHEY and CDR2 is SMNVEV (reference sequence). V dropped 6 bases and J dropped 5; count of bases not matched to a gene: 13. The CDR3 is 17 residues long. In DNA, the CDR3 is TGTGCCAGCAGCCGTCGATCGACTAGCGGGTATCACAATGAGCAGTTCTTC. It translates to CASSRRSTSGYHNEQFF.

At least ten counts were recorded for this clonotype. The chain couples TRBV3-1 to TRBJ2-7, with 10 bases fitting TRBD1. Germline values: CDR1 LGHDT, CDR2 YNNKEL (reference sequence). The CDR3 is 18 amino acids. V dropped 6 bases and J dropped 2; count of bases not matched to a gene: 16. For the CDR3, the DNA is TGTGCCAGCAGTCGACTGCCGGGACAGGGGTTAGACCCCTACGAGCAGTACTTC. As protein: CASSRLPGQGLDPYEQYF.

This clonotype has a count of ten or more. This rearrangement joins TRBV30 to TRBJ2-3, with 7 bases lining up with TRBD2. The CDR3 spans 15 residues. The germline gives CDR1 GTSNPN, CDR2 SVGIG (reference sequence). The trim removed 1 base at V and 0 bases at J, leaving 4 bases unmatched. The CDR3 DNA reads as TGTGCCTGGAGTGCACTGGGACTAAGCACAGATACGCAGTATTTT. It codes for CAWSALGLSTDTQYF.

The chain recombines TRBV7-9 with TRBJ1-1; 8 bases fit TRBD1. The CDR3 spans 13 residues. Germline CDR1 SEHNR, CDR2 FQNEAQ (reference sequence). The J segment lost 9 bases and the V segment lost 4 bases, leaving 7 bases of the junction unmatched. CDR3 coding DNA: TGTGCCAGCAGCTCCGGACAGGGAGGTAAAGCTTTCTTT. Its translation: CASSSGQGGKAFF.

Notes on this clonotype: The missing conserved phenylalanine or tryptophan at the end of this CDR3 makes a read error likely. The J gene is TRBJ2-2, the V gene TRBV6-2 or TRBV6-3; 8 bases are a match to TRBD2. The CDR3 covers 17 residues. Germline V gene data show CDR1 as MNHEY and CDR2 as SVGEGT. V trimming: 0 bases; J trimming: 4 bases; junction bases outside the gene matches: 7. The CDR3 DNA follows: TGTGCCAGCAGTTACTCGGTCCGGACTAGCTTCACCGGGGAGCTGTTTGTT. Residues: CASSYSVRTSFTGELFV.

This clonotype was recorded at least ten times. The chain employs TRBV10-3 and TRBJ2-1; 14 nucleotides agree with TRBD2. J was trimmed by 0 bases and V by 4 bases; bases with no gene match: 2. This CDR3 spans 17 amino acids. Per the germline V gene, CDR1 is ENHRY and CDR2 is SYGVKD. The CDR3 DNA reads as TGTGCCATCAGTGCCGGGACTAGCGGGAGCTCCTACAATGAGCAGTTCTTC. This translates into CAISAGTSGSSYNEQFF.

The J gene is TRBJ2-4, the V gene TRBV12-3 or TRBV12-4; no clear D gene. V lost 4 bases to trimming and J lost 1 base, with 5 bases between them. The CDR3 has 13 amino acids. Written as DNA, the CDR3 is TGTGCCAGCAGTTCTCGGGCCAAAAACATTCAGTACTTC. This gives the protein CASSSRAKNIQYF.

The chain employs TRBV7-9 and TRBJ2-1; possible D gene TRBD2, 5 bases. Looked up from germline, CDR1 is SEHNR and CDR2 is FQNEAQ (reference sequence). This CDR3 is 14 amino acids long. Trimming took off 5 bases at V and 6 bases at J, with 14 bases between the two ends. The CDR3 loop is CASSPRGPSNEQFF. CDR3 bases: TGTGCCAGCAGCCCGCGAGGGCCCTCCAATGAGCAGTTCTTC.

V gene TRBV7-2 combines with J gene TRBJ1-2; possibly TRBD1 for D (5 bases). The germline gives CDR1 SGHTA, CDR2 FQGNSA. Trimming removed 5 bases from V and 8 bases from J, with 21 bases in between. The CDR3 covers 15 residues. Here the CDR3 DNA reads TGTGCCAGCAGCCACCGGGACTCCTCATACGGCGGCTACACCTTC. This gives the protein CASSHRDSSYGGYTF.

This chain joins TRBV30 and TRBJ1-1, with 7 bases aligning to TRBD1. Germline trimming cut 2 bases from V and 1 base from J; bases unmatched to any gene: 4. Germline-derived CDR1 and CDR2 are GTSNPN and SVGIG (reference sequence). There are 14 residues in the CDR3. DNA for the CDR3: TGTGCCTGGAGTCCTAGGGGGCAGAACACTGAAGCTTTCTTT. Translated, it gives CAWSPRGQNTEAFF.

CDR3 DNA: TGTGCCAGCAGTTCCAAGGGGGCGGGCACTGAAGCTTTCTTT. It yields the protein CASSSKGAGTEAFF. The rearrangement uses TRBV28 and TRBJ1-1; 7 bases line up with TRBD1. Germline CDR1 reads MDHEN; CDR2 reads SYDVKM. The V and J ends lost 4 bases and 4 bases, in that order; junction bases with no gene match: 6. The CDR3 loop spans 14 amino acids.

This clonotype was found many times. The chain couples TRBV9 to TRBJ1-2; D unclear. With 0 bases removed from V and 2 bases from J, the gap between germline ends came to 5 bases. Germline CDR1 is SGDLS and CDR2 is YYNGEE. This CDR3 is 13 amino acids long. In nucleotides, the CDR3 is TGTGCCAGCAGCGTAGGTCTAAACTATGGCTACACCTTC. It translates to CASSVGLNYGYTF.

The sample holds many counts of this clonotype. CDR3 sequence reads: CASRGGGSYEQYF. CDR3 nucleotide sequence: TGTGCCAGCAGGGGAGGGGGGTCCTACGAGCAGTACTTC. V usage is TRBV28 and J usage is TRBJ2-7; a possible D gene is TRBD2 (7 bases). Germline loops: CDR1 MDHEN, CDR2 SYDVKM. This CDR3 has 13 residues. Trimming removed 6 bases from V and 1 base from J, with 10 bases in between.

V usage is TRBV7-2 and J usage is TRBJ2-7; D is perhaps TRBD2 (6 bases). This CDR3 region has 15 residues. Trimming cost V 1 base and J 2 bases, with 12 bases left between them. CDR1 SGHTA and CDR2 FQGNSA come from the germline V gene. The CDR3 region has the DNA TGTGCCAGCAGCTTAGAGTCGGGAGATACCTACGAGCAGTACTTC. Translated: CASSLESGDTYEQYF.

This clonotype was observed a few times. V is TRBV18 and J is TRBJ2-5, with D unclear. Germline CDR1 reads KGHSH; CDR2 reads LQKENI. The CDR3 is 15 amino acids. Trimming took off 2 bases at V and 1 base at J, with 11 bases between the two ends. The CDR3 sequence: CASSPSGTVQETQYF. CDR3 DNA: TGTGCCAGCTCACCAAGTGGAACAGTCCAAGAGACCCAGTACTTC.

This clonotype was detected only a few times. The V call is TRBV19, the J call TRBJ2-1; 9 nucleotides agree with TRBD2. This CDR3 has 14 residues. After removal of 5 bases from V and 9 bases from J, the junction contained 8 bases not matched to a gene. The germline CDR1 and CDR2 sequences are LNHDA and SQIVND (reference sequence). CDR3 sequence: CASSSASGTVEQFF. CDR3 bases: TGTGCCAGTAGTTCGGCTAGCGGGACAGTTGAGCAGTTCTTC.

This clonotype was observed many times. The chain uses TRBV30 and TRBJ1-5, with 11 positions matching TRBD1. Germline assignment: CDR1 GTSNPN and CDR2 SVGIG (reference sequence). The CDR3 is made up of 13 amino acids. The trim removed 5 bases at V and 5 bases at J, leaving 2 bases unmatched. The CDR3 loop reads CAWGQGAYQPQHF. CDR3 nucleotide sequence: TGTGCCTGGGGACAGGGGGCTTATCAGCCCCAGCATTTT.